The TCR beta chain described here comes from a study of regulatory T cells in long-lasting Graves disease. A note on this clonotype: Antigen unknown.

Time point reported: newly diagnosed GD, antithyroid drugs for less than 3 months. PBMCs provided the RNA from which the TCR library was made. From germline, CDR1 is DFQATT and CDR2 SNEGSKA (reference sequence). The CDR3 extends over 13 amino acids. Trimming removed 4 bases at V and 0 bases at J, with 9 bases between. Study observations and caveats: TRBV28, TRBJ1-2 and TRBJ2-5 emerged as the favored segments in persistent disease.

TCR beta libraries were built with iRepertoire HTBI primers and Arm-PCR of CDR3 regions. Via MiXCR, TCRdb re-called the multiplex PCR reads, giving one row per CDR3 protein. The data show 400,000 to 550,000 distinct CDR3 sequences, about 15% seen once. The sample also formed part of further work on T cells in Graves' hyperthyroidism and ophthalmopathy. This second study says: HTBI primers drove first-round RT-PCR of the TCR CDR3. Through a model of 13 V-J features, ophthalmopathy was separated from stable hyperthyroidism.

J is TRBJ1-1 and V is TRBV20-1; D remains unclear. The origin of this receptor is a woman aged 18-35 years with Graves disease. The sequencing used peripheral blood mononuclear cells (PBMCs), collected at new diagnosis, from a patient treated with antithyroid drugs. CDR3 DNA: TGCAGTGCTACTCCCTACATGAACACTGAAGCTTTCTTT. It specifies CSATPYMNTEAFF.